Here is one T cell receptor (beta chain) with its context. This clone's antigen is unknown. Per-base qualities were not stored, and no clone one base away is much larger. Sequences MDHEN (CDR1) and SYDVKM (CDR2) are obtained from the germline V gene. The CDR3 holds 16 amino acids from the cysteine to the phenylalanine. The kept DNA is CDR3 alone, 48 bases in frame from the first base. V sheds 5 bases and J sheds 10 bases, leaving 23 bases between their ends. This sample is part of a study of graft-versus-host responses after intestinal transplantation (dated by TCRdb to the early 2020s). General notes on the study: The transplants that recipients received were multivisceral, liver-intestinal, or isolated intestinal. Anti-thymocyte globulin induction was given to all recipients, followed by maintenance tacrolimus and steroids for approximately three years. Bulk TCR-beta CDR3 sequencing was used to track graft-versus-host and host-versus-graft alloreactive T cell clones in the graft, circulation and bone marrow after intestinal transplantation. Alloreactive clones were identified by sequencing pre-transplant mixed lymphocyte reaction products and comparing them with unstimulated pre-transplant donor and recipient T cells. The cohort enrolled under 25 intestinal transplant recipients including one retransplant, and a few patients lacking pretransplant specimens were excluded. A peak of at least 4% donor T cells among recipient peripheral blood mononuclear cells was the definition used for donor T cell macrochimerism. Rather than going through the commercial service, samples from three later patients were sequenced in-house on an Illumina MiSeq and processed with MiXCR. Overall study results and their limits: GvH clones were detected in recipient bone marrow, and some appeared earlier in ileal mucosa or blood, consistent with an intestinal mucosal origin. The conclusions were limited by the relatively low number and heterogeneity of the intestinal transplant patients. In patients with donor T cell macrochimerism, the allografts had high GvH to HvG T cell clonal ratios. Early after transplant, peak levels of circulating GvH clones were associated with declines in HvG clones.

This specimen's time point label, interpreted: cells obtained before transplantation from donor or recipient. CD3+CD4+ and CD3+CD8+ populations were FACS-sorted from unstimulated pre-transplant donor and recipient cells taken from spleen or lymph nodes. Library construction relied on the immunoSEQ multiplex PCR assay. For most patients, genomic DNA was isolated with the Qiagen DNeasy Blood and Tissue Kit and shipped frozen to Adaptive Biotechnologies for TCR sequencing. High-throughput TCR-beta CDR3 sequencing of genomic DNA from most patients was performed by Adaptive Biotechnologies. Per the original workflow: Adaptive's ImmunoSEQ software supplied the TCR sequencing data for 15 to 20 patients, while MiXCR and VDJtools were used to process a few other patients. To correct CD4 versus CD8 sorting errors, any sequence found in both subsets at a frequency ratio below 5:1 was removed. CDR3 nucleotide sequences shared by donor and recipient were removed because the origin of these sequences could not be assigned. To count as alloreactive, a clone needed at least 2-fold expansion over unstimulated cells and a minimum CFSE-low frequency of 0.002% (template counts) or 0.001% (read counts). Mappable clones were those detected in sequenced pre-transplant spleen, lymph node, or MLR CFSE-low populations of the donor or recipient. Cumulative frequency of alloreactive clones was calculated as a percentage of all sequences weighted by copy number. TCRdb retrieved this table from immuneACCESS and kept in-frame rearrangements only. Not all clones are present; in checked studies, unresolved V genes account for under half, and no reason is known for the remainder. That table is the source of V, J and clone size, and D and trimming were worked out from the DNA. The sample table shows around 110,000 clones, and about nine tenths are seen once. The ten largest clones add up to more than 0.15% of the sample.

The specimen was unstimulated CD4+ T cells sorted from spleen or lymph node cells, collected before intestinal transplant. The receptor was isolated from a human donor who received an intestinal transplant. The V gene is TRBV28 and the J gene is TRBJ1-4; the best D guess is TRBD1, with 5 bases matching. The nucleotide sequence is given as TGTGCCAGCAGTCCTCCGATAACCGGGCAAAGGGGAAAACTGTTTTTT. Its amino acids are CASSPPITGQRGKLFF.